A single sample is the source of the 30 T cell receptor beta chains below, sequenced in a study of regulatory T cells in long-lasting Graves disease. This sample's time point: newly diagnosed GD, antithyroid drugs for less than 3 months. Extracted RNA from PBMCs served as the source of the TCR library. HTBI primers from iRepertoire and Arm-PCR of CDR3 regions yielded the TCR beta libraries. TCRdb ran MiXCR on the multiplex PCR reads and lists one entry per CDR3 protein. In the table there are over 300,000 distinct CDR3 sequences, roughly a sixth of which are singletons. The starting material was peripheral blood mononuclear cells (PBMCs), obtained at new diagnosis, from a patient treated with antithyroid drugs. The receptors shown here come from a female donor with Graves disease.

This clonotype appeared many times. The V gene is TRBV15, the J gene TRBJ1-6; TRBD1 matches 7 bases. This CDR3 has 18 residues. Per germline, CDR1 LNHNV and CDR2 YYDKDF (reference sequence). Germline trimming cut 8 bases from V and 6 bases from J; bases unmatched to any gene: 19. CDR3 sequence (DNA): TGTGCCACCGTCAATGGGGGACAGCCTCTGGTCGGTAATTCACCCCTCCACTTT. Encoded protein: CATVNGGQPLVGNSPLHF.

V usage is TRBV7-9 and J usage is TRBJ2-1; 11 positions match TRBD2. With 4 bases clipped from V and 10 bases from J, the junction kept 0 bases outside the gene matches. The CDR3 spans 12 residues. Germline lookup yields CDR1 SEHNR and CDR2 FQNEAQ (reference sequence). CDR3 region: CASSWTSGEQFF. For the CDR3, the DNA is TGTGCCAGCAGCTGGACTAGCGGGGAGCAGTTCTTC.

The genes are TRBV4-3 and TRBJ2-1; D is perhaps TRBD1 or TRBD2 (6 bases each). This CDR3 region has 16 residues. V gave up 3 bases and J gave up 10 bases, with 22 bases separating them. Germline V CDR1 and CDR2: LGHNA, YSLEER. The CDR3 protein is CASSHRGGTDGGEQFF. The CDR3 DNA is TGCGCCAGCAGCCACAGAGGGGGGACCGACGGTGGCGAGCAGTTCTTC.

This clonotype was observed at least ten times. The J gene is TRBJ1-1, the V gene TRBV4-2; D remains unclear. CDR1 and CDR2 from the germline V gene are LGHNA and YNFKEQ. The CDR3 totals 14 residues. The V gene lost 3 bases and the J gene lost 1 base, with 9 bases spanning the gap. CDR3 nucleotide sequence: TGTGCCAGCAGCCAGGAAGACACGAACACTGAAGCTTTCTTT. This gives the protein CASSQEDTNTEAFF.

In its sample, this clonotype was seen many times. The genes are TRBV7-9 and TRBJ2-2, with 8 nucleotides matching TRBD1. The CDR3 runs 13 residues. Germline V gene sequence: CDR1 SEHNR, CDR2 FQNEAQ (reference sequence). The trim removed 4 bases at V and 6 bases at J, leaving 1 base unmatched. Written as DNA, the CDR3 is TGTGCCAGCAGCTCGACAGGGGCCGGGGAGCTGTTTTTT. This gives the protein CASSSTGAGELFF.

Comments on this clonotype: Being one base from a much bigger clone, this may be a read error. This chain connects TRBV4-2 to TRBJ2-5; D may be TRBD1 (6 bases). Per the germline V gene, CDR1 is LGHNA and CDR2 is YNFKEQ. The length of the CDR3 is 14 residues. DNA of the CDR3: TGTGCCATCAGCCCTACAGGGTTCGGAGAGACCCAGTACTTC. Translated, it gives CAISPTGFGETQYF.

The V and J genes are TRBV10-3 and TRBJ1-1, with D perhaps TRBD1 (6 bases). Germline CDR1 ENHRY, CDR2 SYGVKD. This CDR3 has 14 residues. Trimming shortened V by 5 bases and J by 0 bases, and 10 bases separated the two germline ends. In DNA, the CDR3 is TGTGCCATCAGTCTCCACAGGGTGAACACTGAAGCTTTCTTT. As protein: CAISLHRVNTEAFF.

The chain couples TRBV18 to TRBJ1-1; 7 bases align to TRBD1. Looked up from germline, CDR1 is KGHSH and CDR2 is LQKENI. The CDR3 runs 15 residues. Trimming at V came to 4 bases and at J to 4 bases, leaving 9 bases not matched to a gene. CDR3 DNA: TGTGCCAGCTCACAGGGGGCCGGAGGGGGCACTGAAGCTTTCTTT. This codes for CASSQGAGGGTEAFF.

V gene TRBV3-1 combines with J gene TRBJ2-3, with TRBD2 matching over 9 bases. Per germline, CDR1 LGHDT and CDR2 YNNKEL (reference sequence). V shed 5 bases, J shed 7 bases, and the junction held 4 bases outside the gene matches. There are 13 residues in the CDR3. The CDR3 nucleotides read TGTGCCAGCAGCGCGGGGGGGGATCATACGCAGTATTTT. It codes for CASSAGGDHTQYF.

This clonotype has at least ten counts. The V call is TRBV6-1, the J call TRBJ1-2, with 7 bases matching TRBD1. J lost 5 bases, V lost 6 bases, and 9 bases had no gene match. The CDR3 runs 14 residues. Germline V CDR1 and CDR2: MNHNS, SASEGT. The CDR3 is CASSEILQGYGYTF. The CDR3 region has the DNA TGTGCCAGCAGCGAAATACTACAGGGGTATGGCTACACCTTC.

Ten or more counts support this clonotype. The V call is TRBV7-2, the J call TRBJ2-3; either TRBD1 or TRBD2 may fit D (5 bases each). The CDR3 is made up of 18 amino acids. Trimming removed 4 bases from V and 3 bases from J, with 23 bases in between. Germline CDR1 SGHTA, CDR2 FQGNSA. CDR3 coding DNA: TGTGCCAGCAGCTCAAAGAGGGGCGGCGATATGGGGACAGATACGCAGTATTTT. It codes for CASSSKRGGDMGTDTQYF.

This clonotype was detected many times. CDR3 amino acids: CASSSTGGGETQYF. The DNA for the CDR3 is TGTGCCAGCAGTTCGACAGGGGGCGGGGAGACCCAGTACTTC. This chain connects TRBV12-3 or TRBV12-4 to TRBJ2-5; TRBD1 matches 10 bases. Trimming at V came to 4 bases and at J to 5 bases, leaving 4 bases not matched to a gene. The CDR3 loop spans 14 amino acids.

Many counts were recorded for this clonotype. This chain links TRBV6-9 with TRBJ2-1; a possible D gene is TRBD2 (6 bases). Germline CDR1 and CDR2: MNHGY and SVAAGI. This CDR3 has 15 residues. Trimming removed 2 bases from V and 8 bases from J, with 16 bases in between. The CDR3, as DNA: TGTGCCAGCAGTTATGGACTATCCCCTTACGATGAGCAGTTCTTC. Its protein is CASSYGLSPYDEQFF.

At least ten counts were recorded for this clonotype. The CDR3 DNA follows: TGTGCCACCAGTGCAGGGCAGGGGGGGGAGCTGTTTTTT. It specifies CATSAGQGGELFF. V and J are TRBV24-1 and TRBJ2-2, with D possibly being TRBD1 (6 bases). The CDR3 is made up of 13 amino acids. Trimming removed 5 bases from V and 8 bases from J, with 11 bases in between. Germline V gene sequence: CDR1 KGHDR, CDR2 SFDVKD.

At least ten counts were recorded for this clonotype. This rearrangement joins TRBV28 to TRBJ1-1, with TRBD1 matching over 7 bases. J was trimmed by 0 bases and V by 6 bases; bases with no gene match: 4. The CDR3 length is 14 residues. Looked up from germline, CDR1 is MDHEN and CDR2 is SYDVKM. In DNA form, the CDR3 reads TGTGCCAGCAGCTCAGGGGGGATGAACACTGAAGCTTTCTTT. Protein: CASSSGGMNTEAFF.

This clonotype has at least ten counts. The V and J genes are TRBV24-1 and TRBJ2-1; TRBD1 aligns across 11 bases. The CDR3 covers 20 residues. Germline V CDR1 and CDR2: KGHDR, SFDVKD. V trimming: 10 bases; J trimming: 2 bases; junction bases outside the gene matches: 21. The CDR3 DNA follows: TGTGCCACGTCTAATCCCCGAGGACAGGGGGCCCTAAGCCCCTACAATGAGCAGTTCTTC. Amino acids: CATSNPRGQGALSPYNEQFF.

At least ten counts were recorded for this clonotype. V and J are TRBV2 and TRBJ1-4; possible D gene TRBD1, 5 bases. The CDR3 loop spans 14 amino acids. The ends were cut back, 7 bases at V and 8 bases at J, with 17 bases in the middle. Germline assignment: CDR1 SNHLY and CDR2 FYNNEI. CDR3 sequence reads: CASNGLQGMEKLFF. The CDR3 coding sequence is TGTGCCAGCAACGGATTGCAGGGTATGGAAAAACTGTTTTTT. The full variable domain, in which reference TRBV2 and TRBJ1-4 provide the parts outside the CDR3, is EPEVTQTPSHQVTQMGQEVILRCVPISNHLYFYWYRQILGQKVEFLVSFYNNEISEKSEIFDDQFSVERPDGSNFTLKIRSTKLEDSAMYFCASNGLQGMEKLFFGSGTQLSVL.

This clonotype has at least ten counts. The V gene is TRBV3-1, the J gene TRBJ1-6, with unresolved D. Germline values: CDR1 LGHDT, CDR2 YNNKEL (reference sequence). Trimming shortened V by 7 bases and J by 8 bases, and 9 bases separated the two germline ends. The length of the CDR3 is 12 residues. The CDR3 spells CASNLGHSPLHF. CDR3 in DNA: TGTGCCAGCAACCTCGGACATTCACCCCTCCACTTT.

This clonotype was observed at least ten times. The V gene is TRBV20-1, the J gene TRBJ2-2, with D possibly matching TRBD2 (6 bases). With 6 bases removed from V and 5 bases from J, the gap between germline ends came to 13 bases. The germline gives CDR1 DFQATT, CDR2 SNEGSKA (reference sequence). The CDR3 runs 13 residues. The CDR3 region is CSAPRESTGELFF. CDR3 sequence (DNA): TGCAGTGCCCCACGGGAGTCGACCGGGGAGCTGTTTTTT.

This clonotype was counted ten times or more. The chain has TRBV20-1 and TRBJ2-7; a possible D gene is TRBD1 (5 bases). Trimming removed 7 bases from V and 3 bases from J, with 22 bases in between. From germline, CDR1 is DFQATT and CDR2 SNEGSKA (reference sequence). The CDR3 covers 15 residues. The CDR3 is CSVRGTGAGRYEQYF. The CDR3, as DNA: TGCAGTGTCAGAGGTACTGGGGCAGGGCGCTACGAGCAGTACTTC.

The CDR3 sequence: CSADRTSGNNEQFF. CDR3 sequence (DNA): TGCAGTGCAGACCGGACTAGCGGAAACAATGAGCAGTTCTTC. The J gene is TRBJ2-1, the V gene TRBV20-1; 10 bases align to TRBD2. The V gene's germline CDR1 is DFQATT and CDR2 SNEGSKA (reference sequence). V gave up 6 bases and J gave up 5 bases; unmatched junction bases: 7. The length of the CDR3 is 14 residues.

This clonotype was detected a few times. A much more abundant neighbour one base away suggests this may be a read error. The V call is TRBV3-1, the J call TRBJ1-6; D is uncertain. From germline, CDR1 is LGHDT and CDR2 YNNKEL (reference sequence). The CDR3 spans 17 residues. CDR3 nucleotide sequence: TGTGCCAGCAGCCAAGTAAGAGGGAGCTCCTATAATTCACCCCCCCACTTT. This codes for CASSQVRGSSYNSPPHF.

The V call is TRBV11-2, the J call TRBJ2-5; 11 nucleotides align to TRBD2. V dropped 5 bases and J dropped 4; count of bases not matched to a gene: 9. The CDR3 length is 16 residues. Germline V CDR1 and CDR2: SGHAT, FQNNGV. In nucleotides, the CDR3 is TGTGCCAGCAGCCCGACTAGCGGGGTGGTGGGAGAGACCCAGTACTTC. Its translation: CASSPTSGVVGETQYF.

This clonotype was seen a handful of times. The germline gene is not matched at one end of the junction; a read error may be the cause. CDR3 sequence (DNA): TGTGCTAGCAGCTTAGGGACAGGGTTGGATGAGCAGTTCTTC. Its protein product is CASSLGTGLDEQFF. This sequence joins TRBV7-7 and TRBJ2-1; 9 bases are a match to TRBD1. The CDR3 runs to 14 residues. The germline gives CDR1 SSHAT, CDR2 FNYEAQ (reference sequence).

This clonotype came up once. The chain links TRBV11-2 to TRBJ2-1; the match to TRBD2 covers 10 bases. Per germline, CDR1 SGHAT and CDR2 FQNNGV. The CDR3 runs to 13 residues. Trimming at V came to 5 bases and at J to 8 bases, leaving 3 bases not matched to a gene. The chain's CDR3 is CASSNSGGDEQFF. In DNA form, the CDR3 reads TGTGCCAGCAGCAACAGCGGGGGGGATGAGCAGTTCTTC.

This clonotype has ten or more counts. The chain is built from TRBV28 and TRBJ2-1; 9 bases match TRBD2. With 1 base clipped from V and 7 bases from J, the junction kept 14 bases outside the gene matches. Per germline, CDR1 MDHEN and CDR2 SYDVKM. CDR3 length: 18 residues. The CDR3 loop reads CASSLLYRGGRAPNEQFF. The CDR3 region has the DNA TGTGCCAGCAGTTTATTATATAGGGGCGGGAGGGCCCCTAATGAGCAGTTCTTC.

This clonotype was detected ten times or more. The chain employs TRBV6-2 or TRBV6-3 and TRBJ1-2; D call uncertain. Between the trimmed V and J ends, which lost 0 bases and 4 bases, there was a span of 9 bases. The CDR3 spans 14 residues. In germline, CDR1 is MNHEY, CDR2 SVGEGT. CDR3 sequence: CASSYSEGAYGYTF. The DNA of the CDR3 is TGTGCCAGCAGTTACTCGGAGGGCGCCTATGGCTACACCTTC.

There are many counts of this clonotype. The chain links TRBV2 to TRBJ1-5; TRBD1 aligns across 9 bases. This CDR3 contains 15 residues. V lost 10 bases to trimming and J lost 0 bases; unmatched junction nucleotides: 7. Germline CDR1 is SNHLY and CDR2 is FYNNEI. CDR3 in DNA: TGTGCCACTCGACAGGGGGGATATAGCAATCAGCCCCAGCATTTT. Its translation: CATRQGGYSNQPQHF.

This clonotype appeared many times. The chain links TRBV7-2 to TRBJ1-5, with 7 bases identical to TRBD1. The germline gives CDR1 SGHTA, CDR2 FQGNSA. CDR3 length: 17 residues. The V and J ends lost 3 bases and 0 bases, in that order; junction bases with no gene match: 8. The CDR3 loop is CASSLSGQPYSNQPQHF. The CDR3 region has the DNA TGTGCCAGCAGCTTGTCGGGACAGCCATATAGCAATCAGCCCCAGCATTTT.

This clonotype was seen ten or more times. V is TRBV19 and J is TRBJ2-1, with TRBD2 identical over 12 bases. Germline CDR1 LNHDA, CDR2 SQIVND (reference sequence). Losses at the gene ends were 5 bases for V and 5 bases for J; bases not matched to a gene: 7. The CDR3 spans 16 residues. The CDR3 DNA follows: TGTGCCAGTAGTCCCAAGGGACTAGCGGGCCACAATGAGCAGTTCTTC. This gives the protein CASSPKGLAGHNEQFF.